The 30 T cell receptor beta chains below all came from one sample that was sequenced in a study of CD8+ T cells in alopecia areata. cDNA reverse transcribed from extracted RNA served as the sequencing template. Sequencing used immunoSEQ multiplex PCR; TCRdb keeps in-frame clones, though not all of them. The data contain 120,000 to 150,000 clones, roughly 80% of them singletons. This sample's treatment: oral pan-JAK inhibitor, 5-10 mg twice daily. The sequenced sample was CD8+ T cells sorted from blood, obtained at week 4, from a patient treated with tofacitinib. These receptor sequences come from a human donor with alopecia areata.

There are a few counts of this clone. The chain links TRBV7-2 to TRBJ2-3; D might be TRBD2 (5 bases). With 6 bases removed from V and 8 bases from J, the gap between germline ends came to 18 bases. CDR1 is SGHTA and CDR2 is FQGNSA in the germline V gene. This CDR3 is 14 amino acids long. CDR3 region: CASSPELPGITQYF. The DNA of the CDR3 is TGTGCCAGCAGTCCCGAGTTGCCGGGAATTACGCAGTATTTT. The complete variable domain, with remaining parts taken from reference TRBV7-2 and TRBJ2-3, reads GAGVSQSPSNKVTEKGKDVELRCDPISGHTALYWYRQSLGQGLEFLIYFQGNSAPDKSGLPSDRFSAERTGGSVSTLTIQRTQQEDSAVYLCASSPELPGITQYFGPGTRLTVL.

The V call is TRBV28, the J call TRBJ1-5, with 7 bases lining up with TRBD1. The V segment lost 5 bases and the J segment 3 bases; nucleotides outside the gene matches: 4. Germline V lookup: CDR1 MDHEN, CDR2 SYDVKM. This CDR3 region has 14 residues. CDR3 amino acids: CASSRTGSNQPQHF. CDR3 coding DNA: TGTGCCAGCAGTAGGACAGGTTCCAATCAGCCCCAGCATTTT.

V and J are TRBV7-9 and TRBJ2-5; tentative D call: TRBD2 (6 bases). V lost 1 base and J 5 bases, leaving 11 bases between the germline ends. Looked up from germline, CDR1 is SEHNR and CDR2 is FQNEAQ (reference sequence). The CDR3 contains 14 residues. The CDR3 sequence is CASSLGGLAETQYF. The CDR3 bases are TGTGCCAGCAGCTTAGGAGGCCTAGCGGAGACCCAGTACTTC. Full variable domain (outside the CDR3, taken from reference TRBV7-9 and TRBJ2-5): DTGVSQNPRHKITKRGQNVTFRCDPISEHNRLYWYRQTLGQGPEFLTYFQNEAQLEKSRLLSDRFSAERPKGSFSTLEIQRTEQGDSAMYLCASSLGGLAETQYFGPGTRLLVL.

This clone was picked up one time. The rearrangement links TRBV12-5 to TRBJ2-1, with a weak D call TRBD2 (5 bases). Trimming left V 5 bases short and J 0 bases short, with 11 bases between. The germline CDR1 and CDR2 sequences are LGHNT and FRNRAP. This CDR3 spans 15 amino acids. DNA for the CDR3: TGTGCTAGTGGTCCGGTCGCGGGCTCCTACAATGAGCAGTTCTTC. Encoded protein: CASGPVAGSYNEQFF.

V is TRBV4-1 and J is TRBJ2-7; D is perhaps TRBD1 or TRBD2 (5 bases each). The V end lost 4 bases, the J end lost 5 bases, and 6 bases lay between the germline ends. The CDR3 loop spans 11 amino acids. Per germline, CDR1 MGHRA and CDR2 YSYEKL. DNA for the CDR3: TGCGCCAGCAGCCGGGGGAACGAGCAGTACTTC. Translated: CASSRGNEQYF.

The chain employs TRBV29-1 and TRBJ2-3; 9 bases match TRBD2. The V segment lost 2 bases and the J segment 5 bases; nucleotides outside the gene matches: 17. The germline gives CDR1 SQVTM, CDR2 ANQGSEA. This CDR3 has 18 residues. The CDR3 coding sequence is TGCAGCGTTGAAATCCCGGAGGCGGGGGGGCCCGGGGTAGATACGCAGTATTTT. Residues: CSVEIPEAGGPGVDTQYF.

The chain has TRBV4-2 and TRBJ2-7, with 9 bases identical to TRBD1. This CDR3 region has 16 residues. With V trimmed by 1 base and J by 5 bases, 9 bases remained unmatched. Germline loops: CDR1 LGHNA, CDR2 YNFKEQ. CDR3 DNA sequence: TGTGCCAGCAGCCAAGTTTATGGACAGGGGTATCACGAGCAGTACTTC. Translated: CASSQVYGQGYHEQYF.

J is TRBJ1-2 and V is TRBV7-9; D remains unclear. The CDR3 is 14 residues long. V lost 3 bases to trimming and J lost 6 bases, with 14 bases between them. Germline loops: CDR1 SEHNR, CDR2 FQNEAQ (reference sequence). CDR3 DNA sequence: TGTGCCAGCAGCTTCTCCGGGCAAAGCAATGGCTACACCTTC. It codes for CASSFSGQSNGYTF. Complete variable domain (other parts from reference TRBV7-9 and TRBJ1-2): DTGVSQNPRHKITKRGQNVTFRCDPISEHNRLYWYRQTLGQGPEFLTYFQNEAQLEKSRLLSDRFSAERPKGSFSTLEIQRTEQGDSAMYLCASSFSGQSNGYTFGSGTRLTVV.

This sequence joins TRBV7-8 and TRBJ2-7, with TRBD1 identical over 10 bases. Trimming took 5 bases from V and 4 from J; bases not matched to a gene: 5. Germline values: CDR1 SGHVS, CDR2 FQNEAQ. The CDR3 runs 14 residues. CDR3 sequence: CASSMTGGLYEQYF. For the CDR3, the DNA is TGTGCCAGCAGCATGACAGGGGGCCTTTACGAGCAGTACTTC.

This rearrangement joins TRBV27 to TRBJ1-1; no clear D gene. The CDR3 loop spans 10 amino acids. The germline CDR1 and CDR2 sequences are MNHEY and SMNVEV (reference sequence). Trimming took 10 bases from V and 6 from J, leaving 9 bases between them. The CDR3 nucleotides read TGTGCCACCGGTCGCCCTGAAGCTTTCTTT. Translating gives CATGRPEAFF.

The CDR3 region is CASSLNSQETQYF. In DNA, the CDR3 is TGTGCCAGCAGCTTAAACAGCCAAGAGACCCAGTACTTC. The rearrangement links TRBV11-2 to TRBJ2-5; D is unclear. The CDR3 has 13 amino acids. Trimming stripped 2 bases from V and 1 base from J, with 5 bases between. Germline-derived CDR1 and CDR2 are SGHAT and FQNNGV. Drawing the rest from reference TRBV11-2 and TRBJ2-5, the complete variable domain is EAGVAQSPRYKIIEKRQSVAFWCNPISGHATLYWYQQILGQGPKLLIQFQNNGVVDDSQLPKDRFSAERLKGVDSTLKIQPAKLEDSAVYLCASSLNSQETQYFGPGTRLLVL.

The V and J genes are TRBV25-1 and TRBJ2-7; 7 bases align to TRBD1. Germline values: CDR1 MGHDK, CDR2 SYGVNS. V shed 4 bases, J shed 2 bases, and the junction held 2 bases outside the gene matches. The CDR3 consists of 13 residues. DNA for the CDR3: TGTGCCAGCAGTGCCACAGGGGCCTACGAGCAGTACTTC. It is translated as CASSATGAYEQYF.

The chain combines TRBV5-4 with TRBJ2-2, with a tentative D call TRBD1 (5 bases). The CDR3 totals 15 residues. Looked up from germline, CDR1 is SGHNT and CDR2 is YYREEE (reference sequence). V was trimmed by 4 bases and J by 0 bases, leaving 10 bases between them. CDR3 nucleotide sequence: TGTGCCAGCAGCCTTGACAGAGCGAACACCGGGGAGCTGTTTTTT. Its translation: CASSLDRANTGELFF.

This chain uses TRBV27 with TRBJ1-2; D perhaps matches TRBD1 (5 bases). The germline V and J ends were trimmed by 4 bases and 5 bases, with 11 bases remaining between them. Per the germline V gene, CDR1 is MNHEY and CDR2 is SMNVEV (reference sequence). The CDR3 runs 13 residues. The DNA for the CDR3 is TGTGCCAGCAGTTATGCAGGGTGGTATGGCTACACCTTC. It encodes CASSYAGWYGYTF.

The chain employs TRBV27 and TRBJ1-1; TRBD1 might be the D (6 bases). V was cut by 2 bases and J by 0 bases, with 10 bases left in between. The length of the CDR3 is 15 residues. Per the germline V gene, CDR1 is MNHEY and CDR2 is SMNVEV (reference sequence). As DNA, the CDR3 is TGTGCCAGCAGTTTAGGGGGGCTCATGAACACTGAAGCTTTCTTT. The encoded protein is CASSLGGLMNTEAFF.

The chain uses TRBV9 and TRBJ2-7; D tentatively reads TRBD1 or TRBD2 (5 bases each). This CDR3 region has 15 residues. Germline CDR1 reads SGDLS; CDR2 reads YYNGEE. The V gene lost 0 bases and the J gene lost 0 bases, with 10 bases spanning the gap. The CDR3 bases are TGTGCCAGCAGCGTAGGAGGGGATCCCTCCTACGAGCAGTACTTC. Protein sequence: CASSVGGDPSYEQYF.

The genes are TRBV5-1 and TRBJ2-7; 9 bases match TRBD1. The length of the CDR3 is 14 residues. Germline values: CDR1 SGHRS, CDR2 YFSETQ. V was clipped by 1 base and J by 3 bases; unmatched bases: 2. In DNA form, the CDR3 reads TGCGCCAGCAGCTTGCGACAGGGGGGCTACGAGCAGTACTTC. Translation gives CASSLRQGGYEQYF.

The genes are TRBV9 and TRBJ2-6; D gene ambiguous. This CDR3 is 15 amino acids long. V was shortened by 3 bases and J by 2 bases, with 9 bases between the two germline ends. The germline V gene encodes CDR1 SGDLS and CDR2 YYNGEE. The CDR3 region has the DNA TGTGCCAGCAGCGGAGGCTTTACTGGGGCCAACGTCCTGACTTTC. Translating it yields CASSGGFTGANVLTF. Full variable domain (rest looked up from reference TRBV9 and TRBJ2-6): DSGVTQTPKHLITATGQRVTLRCSPRSGDLSVYWYQQSLDQGLQFLIQYYNGEERAKGNILERFSAQQFPDLHSELNLSSLELGDSALYFCASSGGFTGANVLTFGAGSRLTVL.

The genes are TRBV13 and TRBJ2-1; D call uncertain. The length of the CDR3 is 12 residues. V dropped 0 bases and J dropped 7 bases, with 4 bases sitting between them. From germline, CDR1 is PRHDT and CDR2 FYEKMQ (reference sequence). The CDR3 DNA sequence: TGTGCCAGCAGCTTAGGGTTGAATGAGCAGTTCTTC. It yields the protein CASSLGLNEQFF.

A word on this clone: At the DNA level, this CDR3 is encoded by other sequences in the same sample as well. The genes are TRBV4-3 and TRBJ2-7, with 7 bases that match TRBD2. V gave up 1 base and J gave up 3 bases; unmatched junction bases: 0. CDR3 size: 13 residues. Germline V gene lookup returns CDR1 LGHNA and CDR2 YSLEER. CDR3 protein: CASSQGGGYEQYF. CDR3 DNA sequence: TGCGCCAGCAGCCAAGGCGGGGGCTACGAGCAGTACTTC.

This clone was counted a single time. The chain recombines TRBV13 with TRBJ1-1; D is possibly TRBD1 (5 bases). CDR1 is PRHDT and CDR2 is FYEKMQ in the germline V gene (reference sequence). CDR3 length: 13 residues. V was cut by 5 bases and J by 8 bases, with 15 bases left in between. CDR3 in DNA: TGTGCCAGCAGCCCAGGGACGTTTATCGAAGCTTTCTTT. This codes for CASSPGTFIEAFF. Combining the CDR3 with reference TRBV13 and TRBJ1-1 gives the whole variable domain AAGVIQSPRHLIKEKRETATLKCYPIPRHDTVYWYQQGPGQDPQFLISFYEKMQSDKGSIPDRFSAQQFSDYHSELNMSSLELGDSALYFCASSPGTFIEAFFGQGTRLTVV.

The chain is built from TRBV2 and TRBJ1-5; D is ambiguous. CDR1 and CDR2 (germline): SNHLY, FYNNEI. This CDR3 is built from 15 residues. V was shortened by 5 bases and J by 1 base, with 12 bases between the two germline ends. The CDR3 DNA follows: TGTGCCAGCAGTAGGAACGAGATGAGCAATCAGCCCCAGCATTTT. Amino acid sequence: CASSRNEMSNQPQHF.

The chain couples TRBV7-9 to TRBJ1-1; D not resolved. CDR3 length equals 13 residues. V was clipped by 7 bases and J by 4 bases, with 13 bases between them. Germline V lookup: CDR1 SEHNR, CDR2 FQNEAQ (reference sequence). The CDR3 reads CASTLGPGTEAFF. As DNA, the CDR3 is TGTGCCAGCACCCTGGGCCCGGGCACTGAAGCTTTCTTT.

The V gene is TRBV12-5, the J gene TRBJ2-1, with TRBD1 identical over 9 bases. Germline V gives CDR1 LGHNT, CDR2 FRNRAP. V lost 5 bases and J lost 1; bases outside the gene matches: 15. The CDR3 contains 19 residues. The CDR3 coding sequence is TGTGCTAGTGGTCCCAGGACAGGGGCCGGAGGTAGGTCCTACAATGAGCAGTTCTTC. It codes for CASGPRTGAGGRSYNEQFF.

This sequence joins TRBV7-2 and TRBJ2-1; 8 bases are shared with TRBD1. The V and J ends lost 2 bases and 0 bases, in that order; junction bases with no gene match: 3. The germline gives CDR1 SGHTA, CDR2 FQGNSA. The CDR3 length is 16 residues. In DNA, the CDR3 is TGTGCCAGCAGCTTAAGGACAGGGAGCTCCTACAATGAGCAGTTCTTC. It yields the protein CASSLRTGSSYNEQFF.

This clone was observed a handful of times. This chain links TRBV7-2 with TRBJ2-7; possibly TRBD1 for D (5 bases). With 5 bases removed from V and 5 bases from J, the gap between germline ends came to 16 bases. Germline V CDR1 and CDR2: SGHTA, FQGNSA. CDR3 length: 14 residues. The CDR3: CASSPPMQGHEQYF. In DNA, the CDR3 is TGTGCCAGCAGCCCGCCCATGCAGGGCCACGAGCAGTACTTC.

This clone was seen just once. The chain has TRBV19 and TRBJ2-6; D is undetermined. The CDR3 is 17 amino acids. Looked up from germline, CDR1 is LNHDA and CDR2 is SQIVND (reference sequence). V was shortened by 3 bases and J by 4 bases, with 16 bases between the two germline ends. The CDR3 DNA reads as TGTGCCAGTAGTATGTGGACGGCCAAGGTGGGGGCCAACGTCCTGACTTTC. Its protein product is CASSMWTAKVGANVLTF.

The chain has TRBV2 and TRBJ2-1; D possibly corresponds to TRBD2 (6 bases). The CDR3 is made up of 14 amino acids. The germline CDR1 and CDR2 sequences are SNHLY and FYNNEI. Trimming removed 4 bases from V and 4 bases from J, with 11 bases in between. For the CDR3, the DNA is TGTGCCAGCAGTGCTCGGGACTCGTACAATGAGCAGTTCTTC. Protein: CASSARDSYNEQFF.

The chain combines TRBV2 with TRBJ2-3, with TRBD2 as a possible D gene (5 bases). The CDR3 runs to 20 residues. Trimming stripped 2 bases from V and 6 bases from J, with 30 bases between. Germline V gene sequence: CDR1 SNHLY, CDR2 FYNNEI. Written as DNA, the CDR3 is TGTGCCAGCAGTGAATATGGGAGTAGCAGTCGTGATGGGTTCCCGGATACGCAGTATTTT. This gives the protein CASSEYGSSSRDGFPDTQYF.

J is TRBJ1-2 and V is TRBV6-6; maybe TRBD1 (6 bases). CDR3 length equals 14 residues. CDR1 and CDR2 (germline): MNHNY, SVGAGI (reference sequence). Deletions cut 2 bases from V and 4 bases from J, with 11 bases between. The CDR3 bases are TGTGCCAGCAGTTACGGACAGTCCTCCTATGGCTACACCTTC. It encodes CASSYGQSSYGYTF.